The clone carrying this T cell receptor beta chain has just a few counts. This entry comes from a study of blood T cell repertoires in COVID-19. Study at large: PBMCs, B-cell-depleted T cells, or T cells were the source of the cDNA or gDNA that made up the material.

Sequencing used immunoSEQ multiplex PCR; TCRdb keeps in-frame clones, though not all of them. The sample has 120,000 to 150,000 clones, 85% to 90% seen once. This CDR3 has 14 residues. Per the germline V gene, CDR1 is SGDLS and CDR2 is YYNGEE. Trimming pared 0 bases from V and 3 bases from J, leaving 10 bases between. Patients from Seattle were sampled longitudinally, starting during active infection. Sequenced: peripheral blood. This chain joins TRBV9 and TRBJ2-7, with unresolved D. The receptor was derived from a young man with COVID-19, enrolled during active disease. CDR3 DNA sequence: TGTGCCAGCAGCGTAGGTACTCAAAGCTACGAGCAGTACTTC. As protein: CASSVGTQSYEQYF.